Each of the 17 T cell receptor beta chains below was sequenced from the same sample in a study of T cell responses to AZD1222 COVID-19 vaccine (dated by TCRdb to the early 2020s). Library preparation was by the immunoSEQ multiplex PCR assay. TCRdb stores this immuneACCESS table with in-frame sequences only. Part of the clones is absent; in the studies checked, under half of the shortfall reflects unresolved V genes, and no reason is known for the rest. Here the sample has 130,000 or so clones; 85% to 90% occur a single time. The ten largest clones take up roughly 12% of the sample. Reading the label with the study, this specimen's time point is: baseline before first vaccination. This specimen was peripheral blood, taken on day 0 of AZD1222 vaccination. All receptors derive from an adult in good health.

V usage is TRBV9 and J usage is TRBJ1-2; D gene ambiguous. The CDR3 loop spans 13 amino acids. CDR1 and CDR2 (germline): SGDLS, YYNGEE. V shed 4 bases and J shed 5 bases, with 12 bases lying between them. The CDR3 loop reads CASSPARSYGYTF. DNA of the CDR3: TGTGCCAGCAGCCCGGCCAGGAGTTATGGCTACACCTTC.

The chain employs TRBV9 and TRBJ1-2; D might be TRBD1 (5 bases). The CDR3 sequence is 17 residues long. CDR1 is SGDLS, CDR2 YYNGEE, per germline. The V end lost 3 bases, the J end lost 5 bases, and 23 bases lay between the germline ends. CDR3 DNA sequence: TGTGCCAGCAGCGGGGGAGCGGTACAGGAGAACGGGTATGGCTACACCTTC. As protein: CASSGGAVQENGYGYTF.

As DNA, the CDR3 is TGTGCCAGCAGTTTAGGGGGGCATCAGCCCCAGCATTTT. Its protein product is CASSLGGHQPQHF. J is TRBJ1-5 and V is TRBV27; D is perhaps TRBD1 (6 bases). The CDR3 has 13 amino acids. Trimming took off 2 bases at V and 5 bases at J, with 7 bases between the two ends. In germline, CDR1 is MNHEY, CDR2 SMNVEV (reference sequence).

The chain is built from TRBV7-2 and TRBJ2-7; 7 bases are a match to TRBD2. J lost 3 bases, V lost 1 base, and 9 bases had no gene match. The CDR3 sequence is 16 residues long. Germline V gene lookup returns CDR1 SGHTA and CDR2 FQGNSA. CDR3 coding DNA: TGTGCCAGCAGCTTAGATTCAGGCCCGGGGGGCTACGAGCAGTACTTC. This translates into CASSLDSGPGGYEQYF.

The V gene is TRBV11-2, the J gene TRBJ1-1, with D perhaps matching TRBD1 (5 bases). The germline V and J ends were trimmed by 1 base and 4 bases, with 10 bases remaining between them. In germline, CDR1 is SGHAT, CDR2 FQNNGV. The CDR3 has 14 amino acids. The CDR3 region has the DNA TGTGCCAGCAGCTTAGTAAGGGGAGGCACTGAAGCTTTCTTT. It codes for CASSLVRGGTEAFF.

The chain joins TRBV30 to TRBJ2-7, with D perhaps TRBD1 (5 bases). The CDR3 length is 12 residues. Between the trimmed V and J ends, which lost 1 base and 3 bases, there was a span of 7 bases. Germline V lookup: CDR1 GTSNPN, CDR2 SVGIG (reference sequence). CDR3 sequence: CAWSGQGYEQYF. As DNA, the CDR3 is TGTGCCTGGAGTGGCCAGGGCTACGAGCAGTACTTC.

The chain is built from TRBV29-1 and TRBJ1-5; perhaps TRBD1 as D (5 bases). The CDR3 totals 13 residues. Per the germline V gene, CDR1 is SQVTM and CDR2 is ANQGSEA. Deletions cut 6 bases from V and 0 bases from J, with 9 bases between. CDR3 region: CSVGEDSNQPQHF. The CDR3 DNA reads TGCAGCGTGGGGGAGGATAGCAATCAGCCCCAGCATTTT.

The chain carries TRBV7-2 and TRBJ2-5; 8 nucleotides line up with TRBD2. V was pared by 7 bases and J by 4 bases, with 11 bases of the junction left unmatched. Looked up from germline, CDR1 is SGHTA and CDR2 is FQGNSA. The CDR3 is made up of 15 amino acids. CDR3 DNA sequence: TGTGCCAGCACCACCGGGGGGGCGGGGAGAGAGACCCAGTACTTC. This gives the protein CASTTGGAGRETQYF.

A single count supports this clone. The chain combines TRBV19 with TRBJ2-7; D may be TRBD1 (5 bases). The CDR3 sequence is 13 residues long. V was trimmed by 6 bases and J by 0 bases, leaving 9 bases between them. Per germline, CDR1 LNHDA and CDR2 SQIVND (reference sequence). CDR3 sequence: CASSRARSYEQYF. CDR3 nucleotide sequence: TGTGCCAGTAGCAGGGCCCGCTCCTACGAGCAGTACTTC.

This clone has only one observation. CDR3 amino acids: CASSESRPGRSPLHF. The CDR3 DNA reads TGTGCCAGCAGTGAATCTCGACCGGGTCGGTCACCCCTCCACTTT. The V and J genes are TRBV25-1 and TRBJ1-6; no clear D. There are 15 residues in the CDR3. Germline V gives CDR1 MGHDK, CDR2 SYGVNS. Trimming removed 1 base at V and 10 bases at J, with 14 bases between.

This sequence joins TRBV6-4 and TRBJ1-1; D is perhaps TRBD1 (5 bases). Per the germline V gene, CDR1 is MRHNA and CDR2 is SNTAGT. The V and J ends lost 5 bases and 0 bases respectively, with 7 bases between them. The length of the CDR3 is 13 residues. The CDR3 spells CASSKQVNTEAFF. CDR3 bases: TGTGCCAGCAGTAAACAGGTGAACACTGAAGCTTTCTTT.

The chain carries TRBV11-2 and TRBJ2-7; D may be TRBD1 (6 bases). Germline assignment: CDR1 SGHAT and CDR2 FQNNGV. V was clipped by 6 bases and J by 5 bases, with 11 bases between them. CDR3 length equals 12 residues. In DNA, the CDR3 is TGTGCCAGCAGGGGGGCTACCCACGAGCAGTACTTC. This sequence encodes CASRGATHEQYF.

V gene TRBV5-1 combines with J gene TRBJ1-2; no clear D. V gave up 4 bases and J gave up 2 bases, with 12 bases separating them. The CDR3 loop spans 14 amino acids. Germline CDR1 reads SGHRS; CDR2 reads YFSETQ. CDR3 region: CASSPASDNYGYTF. DNA for the CDR3: TGCGCCAGCAGCCCGGCCTCTGACAACTATGGCTACACCTTC.

The chain combines TRBV9 with TRBJ2-1; D is perhaps TRBD2 (5 bases). The germline V gene encodes CDR1 SGDLS and CDR2 YYNGEE. The CDR3 extends over 14 amino acids. V lost 7 bases and J 3 bases, leaving 14 bases between the germline ends. CDR3 DNA sequence: TGTGCCAGCGATTCGGGAACGGGCTACAATGAGCAGTTCTTC. Amino acid sequence: CASDSGTGYNEQFF.

This chain links TRBV11-1 with TRBJ2-1; 14 bases map to TRBD2. Germline-derived CDR1 and CDR2 are SGHAT and FQDESV (reference sequence). The CDR3 spans 16 residues. The V gene end was trimmed by 8 bases and the J gene end by 2 bases; junction bases not matched to a gene: 5. This CDR3 is CASLGLAGGAYNEQFF. CDR3 sequence (DNA): TGTGCCAGCCTCGGACTAGCGGGGGGAGCCTACAATGAGCAGTTCTTC.

The chain is built from TRBV19 and TRBJ2-6; D gene uncertain. From germline, CDR1 is LNHDA and CDR2 SQIVND (reference sequence). This CDR3 region has 15 residues. With 7 bases removed from V and 0 bases from J, the gap between germline ends came to 10 bases. The CDR3 bases are TGTGCCAGTACCAAAAAGGACTCTGGGGCCAACGTCCTGACTTTC. Its translation is CASTKKDSGANVLTF.

The chain employs TRBV28 and TRBJ2-3; TRBD2 is a possible D gene (6 bases). Germline lookup yields CDR1 MDHEN and CDR2 SYDVKM. The CDR3 sequence is 15 residues long. V dropped 10 bases and J dropped 3 bases, with 20 bases sitting between them. The CDR3 sequence: CAISGSPGGTDTQYF. The CDR3 DNA reads TGTGCCATCTCCGGTTCCCCTGGAGGGACAGATACGCAGTATTTT.